This TCR beta chain derives from a study of T cells in Graves' hyperthyroidism and ophthalmopathy. Overall study context: Specimen type is peripheral blood, collected at initial diagnosis prior to any treatment.

V was cut by 4 bases and J by 7 bases, with 15 bases left in between. The CDR3 extends over 13 amino acids. CDR1 is SGHNT, CDR2 YYREEE, per germline (reference sequence). Regions amplified from RNA transcripts were the TCR beta CDR3 regions. First-round RT-PCR targeting the TCR CDR3 was performed with the HTBI primer set. TCRdb called the multiplex PCR reads again in MiXCR, with one record for every CDR3 protein. Of about 600,000 distinct CDR3 sequences detected, about a sixth appear once; the ten largest clones hold 2.5% to 4%. The origin of this receptor is a woman aged 40 to 50 with Graves' ophthalmopathy. The chain has TRBV5-4 and TRBJ2-7; perhaps TRBD2 as D (6 bases). The sequenced material came from blood. CDR3 sequence: CASSDPGAREQYF. In DNA, the CDR3 is TGTGCCAGCAGCGATCCGGGAGCCCGTGAGCAGTACTTC.